The present entry profiles one TCR beta chain with its context. The sample comes from a study of blood T cell repertoires in COVID-19. Study-level background: Spain, Italy and the United States supplied samples that represented acute and convalescent COVID-19.

Produced via immunoSEQ multiplex PCR; TCRdb's table is partial and in-frame only. The sample yields around 190,000 clones, 84% seen once. Residents of 24 US areas, aged roughly 18 to 89 years, made up the participants. A PCR-confirmed or clinician-diagnosed COVID-19 case had contacted exposed participants within 2 weeks of entry. The CDR3 is 15 residues long. Germline lookup yields CDR1 MNHEY and CDR2 SVGAGI. J was trimmed by 8 bases and V by 7 bases; bases with no gene match: 11. Sequencing was carried out using PBMCs or T cells enriched from blood (not recorded which). The TCR originated in a woman aged 25 to 39 who had been exposed to COVID-19. The J gene is TRBJ1-2, the V gene TRBV6-5; TRBD1 agrees at 12 bases. The CDR3 is CASKGTGGLGFGYTF. The CDR3 bases are TGTGCCAGCAAAGGGACAGGGGGCTTAGGATTCGGCTACACCTTC.